This T cell receptor beta chain appears in the sequencing data of a study of graft-versus-host responses after intestinal transplantation. In the study overall: Multivisceral, liver-intestinal, or isolated intestinal transplants were received by the recipients. Recipients were all induced with anti-thymocyte globulin, then given tacrolimus and steroids for around three years. Findings and limits, study-wide: Graft-donor T cell macrochimerism in patients accompanied high graft-versus-host to host-versus-graft clonal ratios in allografts.

Only in-frame clones appear in the TCRdb table, and some are missing; sequencing was by immunoSEQ multiplex PCR. The sample includes a few thousand clones, roughly two fifths of them seen just once. The plating included around 200,000 irradiated, violet-dye-labeled stimulator cells together with around 200,000 CFSE-labeled responder cells. After mixed lymphocyte reaction, dividing CD4+ and CD8+ responder T cells were sorted. Per germline, CDR1 LNHDA and CDR2 SQIVND (reference sequence). The germline V and J ends were trimmed by 3 bases and 4 bases, with 9 bases remaining between them. CDR3 length: 13 amino acids. This clone has just a few counts.

The V gene is TRBV19, the J gene TRBJ1-1; D call uncertain. The TCR was taken from a human patient who was an organ donor for intestinal transplantation. The material was alloreactive CD8+ T cells from a mixed lymphocyte reaction culture, obtained before transplantation. The subset: CFSE-low proliferating T cells sorted from approximately 6-day pre-transplant mixed lymphocyte reaction (GvH or HvG direction). CDR3 nucleotide sequence: TGTGCCAGTAGTATCTTCGAGGGCACTGAAGCTTTCTTT. The encoded protein is CASSIFEGTEAFF.